A selection of T cell receptor beta chains follows, all from one sample in a study of cytomegalovirus exposure and HLA in healthy donors. Some clones are missing from TCRdb's copy, which holds only in-frame ones; the method was immunoSEQ multiplex PCR. This sample yields about 110,000 clones, of which 60% to 80% are seen a single time; 2.8% belongs to the top ten. Sequences were obtained from PBMCs. These receptors all come from a female donor in good health and CMV-seronegative. CDR3s include the opening cysteine and the closing phenylalanine or tryptophan. The order of the fields is J gene, CDR3 length, D gene, V gene, clone size, CDR3 DNA, CDR3 protein. D genes are given only for firm matches. Not every row has a clone size; where given, it reads once, few, many or a size class.

J gene: TRBJ2-1; CDR3 length: 15; D gene: TRBD2; V gene: TRBV4-1; clone size: -; CDR3 DNA: TGCGCCAGCAGAGCCTCTAGCGGGAGGTACAATGAGCAGTTCTTC; CDR3 protein: CASRASSGRYNEQFF
J gene: TRBJ2-1; CDR3 length: 15; D gene: TRBD2; V gene: TRBV11-3; clone size: few; CDR3 DNA: TGTGCCAGCAGCTCCCTGAGCGGGACCTACAATGAGCAGTTCTTC; CDR3 protein: CASSSLSGTYNEQFF
J gene: TRBJ1-4; CDR3 length: 16; D gene: -; V gene: TRBV28; clone size: -; CDR3 DNA: TGTGCCAGCAGTCCCCTCCTGTCTATTGTTTATGAAAAACTGTTTTTT; CDR3 protein: CASSPLLSIVYEKLFF
J gene: TRBJ2-1; CDR3 length: 15; D gene: TRBD2; V gene: TRBV6-1; clone size: -; CDR3 DNA: TGTGCCAGCAGCCCCAACAGCGGGGGTTACAATGAGCAGTTCTTC; CDR3 protein: CASSPNSGGYNEQFF
J gene: TRBJ2-2; CDR3 length: 16; D gene: TRBD2; V gene: TRBV5-1; clone size: -; CDR3 DNA: TGCGCCAGCAGCTGGGAGGGTGGAGCGAACACCGGGGAGCTGTTTTTT; CDR3 protein: CASSWEGGANTGELFF
J gene: TRBJ1-1; CDR3 length: 15; D gene: TRBD1; V gene: TRBV14; clone size: few; CDR3 DNA: TGTGCCAGCAGCGCGAGGGGGCGAATATGGACTGAAGCTTTCTTT; CDR3 protein: CASSARGRIWTEAFF
J gene: TRBJ2-3; CDR3 length: 15; D gene: -; V gene: TRBV5-1; clone size: -; CDR3 DNA: TGCGCCAGCAGCTTGAGGGGGATGGGCACAGATACGCAGTATTTT; CDR3 protein: CASSLRGMGTDTQYF
J gene: TRBJ1-1; CDR3 length: 15; D gene: -; V gene: TRBV6-6; clone size: -; CDR3 DNA: TGTGCCAGCAGTTACGGGCAGGGGTTAGGGACTGAAGCTTTCTTT; CDR3 protein: CASSYGQGLGTEAFF
J gene: TRBJ2-2; CDR3 length: 15; D gene: TRBD1; V gene: TRBV11-1; clone size: -; CDR3 DNA: TGTGCCAGCAGCCTTTGGACAGGGGCCACCGGGGAGCTGTTTTTT; CDR3 protein: CASSLWTGATGELFF
J gene: TRBJ2-1; CDR3 length: 16; D gene: TRBD1; V gene: TRBV7-6; clone size: -; CDR3 DNA: TGTGCCAGCAGCTTTACTCAAGGGGGCACCCACGGTGAGCAGTTCTTC; CDR3 protein: CASSFTQGGTHGEQFF
J gene: TRBJ2-5; CDR3 length: 16; D gene: TRBD1; V gene: TRBV5-4; clone size: -; CDR3 DNA: TGTGCCAGCAGCTTGGGGCCAGGGGGCGTCGAAGAGACCCAGTACTTC; CDR3 protein: CASSLGPGGVEETQYF
J gene: TRBJ1-2; CDR3 length: 14; D gene: -; V gene: TRBV27; clone size: -; CDR3 DNA: TGTGCCAGCAGTATGCGGACAGCTCCCTATGGCTACACCTTC; CDR3 protein: CASSMRTAPYGYTF
J gene: TRBJ1-3; CDR3 length: 12; D gene: -; V gene: TRBV14; clone size: -; CDR3 DNA: TGTGCCAGCAGCCAAGAGGTCGGCACCATATATTTT; CDR3 protein: CASSQEVGTIYF
J gene: TRBJ1-1; CDR3 length: 13; D gene: TRBD1; V gene: TRBV19; clone size: -; CDR3 DNA: TGTGGATCGAGAGGACAGGGGAACACTGAAGCTTTCTTT; CDR3 protein: CGSRGQGNTEAFF
J gene: TRBJ1-2; CDR3 length: 19; D gene: TRBD1; V gene: TRBV7-9; clone size: -; CDR3 DNA: TGTGCCAGCAGTACCGATCTCCGGGACAGGGGGCTCCCCCCGTATGGCTACACCTTC; CDR3 protein: CASSTDLRDRGLPPYGYTF
J gene: TRBJ2-2; CDR3 length: 17; D gene: TRBD2; V gene: TRBV10-2; clone size: few; CDR3 DNA: TGCGCCAGCAGCCAACTCGGCGGGAGGTTGGTCACCGGGGAGCTGTTTTTT; CDR3 protein: CASSQLGGRLVTGELFF
J gene: TRBJ2-7; CDR3 length: 15; D gene: TRBD1; V gene: TRBV6-1; clone size: -; CDR3 DNA: TGTGCCAGCAGAACCTCTGGGACAGGGGGTTACGAGCAGTACTTC; CDR3 protein: CASRTSGTGGYEQYF
J gene: TRBJ1-4; CDR3 length: 14; D gene: -; V gene: TRBV7-9; clone size: few; CDR3 DNA: TGTGCCAGCAGCTTAATGGGGGCAGAGGAAAAACTGTTTTTT; CDR3 protein: CASSLMGAEEKLFF
J gene: TRBJ1-5; CDR3 length: 19; D gene: TRBD1; V gene: TRBV28; clone size: -; CDR3 DNA: TGTGCCAGCAGTCCCCGACGCGACAGGGGAGTAGGTAGCAATCAGCCCCAGCATTTT; CDR3 protein: CASSPRRDRGVGSNQPQHF
J gene: TRBJ2-1; CDR3 length: 16; D gene: -; V gene: TRBV9; clone size: -; CDR3 DNA: TGTGCCAGCAGCGCAGAGAGGCTAGCCGCCTACAATGAGCAGTTCTTC; CDR3 protein: CASSAERLAAYNEQFF
J gene: TRBJ2-4; CDR3 length: 12; D gene: TRBD1; V gene: TRBV10-3; clone size: few; CDR3 DNA: TGTGCCATCAGAGACAGGGAAAACATTCAGTACTTC; CDR3 protein: CAIRDRENIQYF
J gene: TRBJ2-1; CDR3 length: 14; D gene: TRBD2; V gene: TRBV29-1; clone size: -; CDR3 DNA: TGCAGCGGAATACCTAGCGGGAGGGTTAATGAGCAGTTCTTC; CDR3 protein: CSGIPSGRVNEQFF
J gene: TRBJ2-3; CDR3 length: 17; D gene: TRBD2; V gene: TRBV28; clone size: -; CDR3 DNA: TGTGCCAGCCTTGGACTCGGGGGGAGGAGGTTGTCAGATACGCAGTATTTT; CDR3 protein: CASLGLGGRRLSDTQYF
J gene: TRBJ2-2; CDR3 length: 15; D gene: TRBD1; V gene: TRBV19; clone size: few; CDR3 DNA: TGTGCCAGTTCAGGGACAGGGACTGGGCCCGGGGAGCTGTTTTTT; CDR3 protein: CASSGTGTGPGELFF
J gene: TRBJ2-1; CDR3 length: 17; D gene: -; V gene: TRBV4-2; clone size: -; CDR3 DNA: TGTGCCAGCAGCCAAGATTCCCGGGAGCCCTTTTCAAATGAGCAGTTCTTC; CDR3 protein: CASSQDSREPFSNEQFF
J gene: TRBJ2-7; CDR3 length: 13; D gene: -; V gene: TRBV7-9; clone size: -; CDR3 DNA: TGTGCCAGCAGCCGACAGGTCCATTTAGAGCAGTACTTC; CDR3 protein: CASSRQVHLEQYF